This TCR beta chain was documented in a study of cytomegalovirus exposure and HLA in healthy donors. Study-level findings and limits: In a later analysis, specific HLA alleles were associated with around 17,000 TCR beta sequences at a 0.05 false discovery rate. Several top significant clusters appeared, in a later analysis, to be linked to common viral pathogens. Cytomegalovirus association was assigned to approximately 160 TCR beta chains.

Healthy bone marrow donors made up the donors. This PCR relied on a set of 60 Vbeta primers and 13 Jbeta primers. Assay used: immunoSEQ multiplex PCR; TCRdb lists only in-frame clones, some missing. The profile shows 80,000 to 100,000 clones, around 80% of them singletons. Notes on this clone: What it recognizes is unknown.

This TCR was sampled from a man aged 35 to 55 in good health and CMV-seronegative. Sequenced: PBMCs.

The CDR3 spells CASSGGLETQYF. The CDR3 DNA reads as TGTGCCAGCTCGGGGGGGCTGGAGACCCAGTACTTC. The chain uses TRBV6-5 and TRBJ2-5; TRBD2 matches at 8 bases. V shed 8 bases and J 5 bases; nucleotides not matched to a gene: 4. Per the germline V gene, CDR1 is MNHEY and CDR2 is SVGAGI. This CDR3 is 12 amino acids long.